This T cell receptor (beta chain) stems from a study of Graves' ophthalmopathy and Graves' hyperthyroidism (dated by TCRdb to between 2017 and 2018). Describing the broader study: Peripheral blood was collected before any treatment was given, at the time of initial diagnosis. The study used TCR beta repertoire signatures to distinguish Graves' ophthalmopathy from Graves' hyperthyroidism and to predict progression to ophthalmopathy. In total, some 130 blood samples were TCR-sequenced: approximately 40 ophthalmopathy, under 85 hyperthyroidism and some 17 hyperthyroidism-to-ophthalmopathy patients. To explore V-J signatures that separate ophthalmopathy from hyperthyroidism, a discovery set of approximately 100 patients was enrolled, consisting of roughly 45 with ophthalmopathy and roughly 60 with stable hyperthyroidism. The independent validation cohort included under 20 hyperthyroidism patients plus 17 patients who later progressed from hyperthyroidism to ophthalmopathy. In five to seven hyperthyroidism patients, T-cell repertoires of thyroid tissue and blood were compared. Following sample collection, hyperthyroidism patients were given methimazole at a starting dose of 30 mg daily, and ophthalmopathy patients were given high-dose intravenous methylprednisolone. The approximately 100 discovery patients were divided at random into training and test sets in a 7:3 ratio. Points the paper makes about the study in general: In validation, the model predicted ophthalmopathy progression with less than 71% sensitivity and around 72% specificity; roughly eleven predicted patients were CT-confirmed with GO in a median of approximately six months. Most expanded thyroid clonotypes with frequency above 0.001 were also detected in blood, suggesting blood repertoires may reflect the thyroid immune response. Ophthalmopathy was separated from stable hyperthyroidism by the 13-signature model with around 89% sensitivity and 81% to 83% specificity in cross-validation and with 80%/75% in the test set. Sample size was not statistically predetermined, and group allocation was not concealed from the investigators.

This clonotype was detected many times. Its cognate antigen has yet to be identified. Base qualities are not recorded, but no much larger clone differs from it by a single base. For repertoire sequencing, TCR beta CDR3 regions were amplified from RNA transcripts. The first round was an RT-PCR using HTBI primers with the Qiagen OneStep RT-PCR kit, and this first round was followed by a second-round multiplex PCR, then size selection and purification. Libraries were sequenced paired-end with 100 bp reads on an Illumina HiSeq2000. For the original study's pipeline: SOAPnuke was used for read processing, and reads with adapters, uncalled bases, a mean Phred below 15, or no exact constant-primer or identifier match were discarded. High-quality paired reads were merged with COPE v1.2.5. Each unique nucleotide sequence was defined as a clonotype, and clonotypes were aligned to IMGT TRB V, D and J references with MiTCR v1.1. Only V-J combinations with frequency above 0.0001 were analysed, covering 99% to 99.2% of repertoires. A TCR clonal expansion and chaos score per V-J combination was defined as the ratio of F50 clonal expansion to chaos observed in the TCRdist matrix. Welch's t-statistics and random forest were used to reduce the features to 13 V-J combinations, which were then used as input to a naive Bayes classifier. The similarity between thyroid and blood repertoires was quantified using the Morisita-Horn index. TCRdb itself trimmed the public reads at Q25 with fastp, ran MiXCR and retained productive beta chains. Every entry covers one CDR3 protein and lists the most common genes and DNA from its rows. Here the V and J calls rest on TCRdb's processing, not on the authors' analysis. For this sample the table gives roughly 400,000 distinct CDR3 sequences, of which 15% were detected only once. The ten top clones hold 5.5% to 7% of the sample.

V was cut back by 0 bases and J by 4 bases, leaving a gap of 3 bases between them. There are 12 amino acids in the CDR3, from cysteine to phenylalanine inclusive. This entry keeps only the CDR3 DNA: 36 bases, framed from base 1. Based on the germline V gene, the CDR1 and CDR2 sequences are SNHLY and FYNNEI. A patient counted as having stable hyperthyroidism if there was no progression to ophthalmopathy within 18 months of follow-up. Hyperthyroidism patients were newly diagnosed, with disease duration under 2 months, and aged 18 to 65 years. Anyone with other autoimmune diseases, uncontrolled infections, pregnancy or lactation was excluded from the study. Clinical symptoms, serum thyroxine, TRAb, thyroid ultrasound and orbital computed tomography formed the basis of the diagnosis. PBMCs were isolated from more than 9 ml of fresh peripheral blood by Ficoll-Paque density gradient centrifugation. Trizol reagent was used to extract the total RNA, and its quality was then checked on an Agilent 2100 Bioanalyzer.

The chain is assembled from TRBV2 and TRBJ1-2; no D gene can be assigned with confidence. The specimen sequenced was peripheral blood. This TCR was recovered from a young woman with stable Graves' hyperthyroidism. Donor details come from another sample of the same person, matched by shared clones. The sequenced DNA is TGTGCCAGCAGTGAAGCAGGCTATGGCTACACCTTC. Its amino acids are CASSEAGYGYTF.